Below, 32 T cell receptor beta chains from the same sample are listed, as sequenced in a study of cytomegalovirus exposure and HLA in healthy donors. The primer mix had 60 Vbeta and 13 Jbeta primers. Measured with immunoSEQ multiplex PCR; TCRdb has only the in-frame clones, and not every one. Among 250,000 or so clones listed, about nine tenths were seen once. Sequencing used PBMCs. The receptors originated from a girl aged 2-15 years in good health and CMV-seronegative.

The gene calls are TRBV30 and TRBJ1-5; D ambiguous. This CDR3 spans 13 amino acids. Germline assignment: CDR1 GTSNPN and CDR2 SVGIG (reference sequence). Trimming removed 5 bases from V and 2 bases from J, with 10 bases in between. The CDR3 sequence is CAWQGSGNQPQHF. In DNA form, the CDR3 reads TGTGCCTGGCAAGGGAGTGGCAATCAGCCCCAGCATTTT.

V gene TRBV14 combines with J gene TRBJ2-7, with 7 bases aligning to TRBD1. Germline CDR1 SGHDN, CDR2 FVKESK. CDR3 length: 14 amino acids. V was pared by 4 bases and J by 5 bases, with 8 bases of the junction left unmatched. In DNA form, the CDR3 reads TGTGCCAGCAGCCGCCCCGGGACAGCCGACGAGCAGTACTTC. Its protein is CASSRPGTADEQYF.

The table lists this clone with a count of one. The chain combines TRBV28 with TRBJ1-1, with 7 bases identical to TRBD1. V lost 6 bases to trimming and J lost 0 bases; unmatched junction nucleotides: 13. The CDR3 sequence is 17 residues long. Germline V gene lookup returns CDR1 MDHEN and CDR2 SYDVKM. CDR3 coding DNA: TGTGCCAGCAGCCCAGGAACAGGGGTACTCATGAACACTGAAGCTTTCTTT. Amino acid sequence: CASSPGTGVLMNTEAFF.

The chain has TRBV6-5 and TRBJ2-1; 12 nucleotides match TRBD2. J was trimmed by 2 bases and V by 8 bases; bases with no gene match: 1. CDR1 and CDR2 (germline): MNHEY, SVGAGI. This CDR3 has 14 residues. CDR3: CASGLAGPYNEQFF. As DNA, the CDR3 is TGTGCCAGCGGACTAGCGGGGCCCTACAATGAGCAGTTCTTC.

V usage is TRBV5-4 and J usage is TRBJ1-2; possibly TRBD1 for D (6 bases). This CDR3 comprises 14 residues. From germline, CDR1 is SGHNT and CDR2 YYREEE (reference sequence). V was cut by 3 bases and J by 4 bases, with 13 bases left in between. CDR3 in DNA: TGTGCCAGCAGCTCAACAGGGAGTGGCTATGGCTACACCTTC. It specifies CASSSTGSGYGYTF.

The chain carries TRBV5-1 and TRBJ2-1; TRBD2 aligns across 13 bases. V was clipped by 4 bases and J by 9 bases; unmatched bases: 7. Germline V gives CDR1 SGHRS, CDR2 YFSETQ. The CDR3 loop spans 15 amino acids. CDR3 protein: CASSKTSGGAFEQFF. The CDR3 DNA reads as TGCGCCAGCAGCAAAACTAGCGGGGGGGCCTTTGAGCAGTTCTTC.

The chain employs TRBV18 and TRBJ2-1; tentative D call: TRBD1 (5 bases). In germline, CDR1 is KGHSH, CDR2 LQKENI. The CDR3 totals 13 residues. Trimming removed 5 bases from V and 7 bases from J, with 12 bases in between. CDR3 DNA sequence: TGTGCCAGCTCAGGGGCTGCTGGAAATGAGCAGTTCTTC. Its translation is CASSGAAGNEQFF.

CDR3 in amino acids: CASSLVEGRGLQNIQYF. In nucleotides, the CDR3 is TGTGCCAGCAGCTTGGTGGAGGGAAGGGGTCTACAAAACATTCAGTACTTC. The gene calls are TRBV5-4 and TRBJ2-4; the D gene is possibly TRBD2 (6 bases). The CDR3 totals 17 residues. Germline lookup yields CDR1 SGHNT and CDR2 YYREEE (reference sequence). Trimming shortened V by 0 bases and J by 5 bases, and 18 bases separated the two germline ends.

Worth noting for this clone: Its ends do not fully match the called genes, so a read error is possible. The chain couples TRBV5-5 to TRBJ1-5, with 8 bases aligning to TRBD1. Germline CDR1 reads SGHKS; CDR2 reads YYEKEE (reference sequence). The CDR3 has 14 residues. The CDR3 nucleotides read TGTGCCAGCAGCTTGAGGGCAGGGGGCTCTTTAAGGGCATTT. Its protein product is CASSLRAGGSLRAF.

The chain is built from TRBV14 and TRBJ2-2; D possibly corresponds to TRBD2 (6 bases). Germline CDR1 reads SGHDN; CDR2 reads FVKESK. The ends were cut back, 4 bases at V and 6 bases at J, with 9 bases in the middle. There are 13 residues in the CDR3. The DNA for the CDR3 is TGTGCCAGCAGCCTCACTAGCCCCGGGGAGCTGTTTTTT. Translation: CASSLTSPGELFF.

The rearrangement joins TRBV5-6 to TRBJ1-1; 9 positions agree with TRBD1. CDR3 length equals 17 residues. With 2 bases clipped from V and 0 bases from J, the junction kept 8 bases outside the gene matches. From germline, CDR1 is SGHDT and CDR2 YYEEEE. The CDR3 coding sequence is TGTGCCAGCAGCTTAGGACAGGGGATTTTGATGAACACTGAAGCTTTCTTT. It encodes CASSLGQGILMNTEAFF.

The DNA for the CDR3 is TGTGCCTGTCGGACAGGGGTCCCCCTCTCCTACGAGCAGTACTTC. Translating it yields CACRTGVPLSYEQYF. V and J are TRBV30 and TRBJ2-5; 9 bases are shared with TRBD1. The assigned J gene may be wrong: the sequence end matches TRBJ2-7 better. The CDR3 totals 15 residues. Germline values: CDR1 GTSNPN, CDR2 SVGIG (reference sequence).

The chain uses TRBV5-1 and TRBJ2-1, with D possibly matching TRBD2 (6 bases). The CDR3 totals 18 residues. Germline-derived CDR1 and CDR2 are SGHRS and YFSETQ. The V end lost 4 bases, the J end lost 2 bases, and 22 bases lay between the germline ends. The CDR3 DNA follows: TGCGCCAGCAGCGGGGGACTCAATCCACCATCACCCTACAATGAGCAGTTCTTC. Residues: CASSGGLNPPSPYNEQFF.

As to this clone: One end of the junction is discordant with germline, which a read error may explain. The rearrangement joins TRBV7-9 to TRBJ1-1; the D is unclear. The CDR3 length is 12 residues. Per the germline V gene, CDR1 is SEHNR and CDR2 is FQNEAQ (reference sequence). In nucleotides, the CDR3 is TGTGCCAGCAGCCCAGGCAACAGTGAAGCTTTCTTT. Translating gives CASSPGNSEAFF. Combining the CDR3 with reference TRBV7-9 and TRBJ1-1 gives the whole variable domain DTGVSQNPRHKITKRGQNVTFRCDPISEHNRLYWYRQTLGQGPEFLTYFQNEAQLEKSRLLSDRFSAERPKGSFSTLEIQRTEQGDSAMYLCASSPGNSEAFFGQGTRLTVV.

The rearrangement uses TRBV2 and TRBJ2-5; 15 nucleotides match TRBD2. The CDR3 is made up of 15 amino acids. Germline V gives CDR1 SNHLY, CDR2 FYNNEI. V lost 6 bases, J lost 9 bases, and 8 bases stayed unmatched. The CDR3 DNA is TGTGCCAGCAGCCCCGGGACTAGCGGGGGGACAGCCCAGTACTTC. Its protein is CASSPGTSGGTAQYF.

The rearrangement links TRBV4-2 to TRBJ2-5; 11 bases are a match to TRBD2. V lost 0 bases and J lost 3; bases outside the gene matches: 6. Germline CDR1 LGHNA, CDR2 YNFKEQ. The CDR3 runs 17 residues. Here the CDR3 reads CASSQDRTSGGEETQYF. CDR3 sequence (DNA): TGTGCCAGCAGCCAAGACCGAACTAGCGGGGGTGAAGAGACCCAGTACTTC.

This sequence joins TRBV2 and TRBJ2-4; 11 bases align to TRBD1. The germline V gene encodes CDR1 SNHLY and CDR2 FYNNEI. V shed 7 bases, J shed 0 bases, and the junction held 5 bases outside the gene matches. The CDR3 is made up of 16 amino acids. The CDR3 loop is CASTMDRGQAKNIQYF. In nucleotides, the CDR3 is TGTGCCAGCACCATGGACAGGGGGCAAGCCAAAAACATTCAGTACTTC.

The sample holds a few counts of this clone. This sequence joins TRBV30 and TRBJ2-7; 8 nucleotides match TRBD2. Trimming cost V 1 base and J 6 bases; bases outside gene matches: 5. The CDR3 is 13 amino acids. The germline V gene encodes CDR1 GTSNPN and CDR2 SVGIG (reference sequence). The CDR3 nucleotides read TGTGCCTGGAGTGACGGGAGGGTTAGCGAGCAGTACTTC. Its translation: CAWSDGRVSEQYF. The full variable domain, in which reference TRBV30 and TRBJ2-7 provide the parts outside the CDR3, is SQTIHQWPATLVQPVGSPLSLECTVEGTSNPNLYWYRQAAGRGLQLLFYSVGIGQISSEVPQNLSASRPQDRQFILSSKKLLLSDSGFYLCAWSDGRVSEQYFGPGTRLTVT.

The chain recombines TRBV30 with TRBJ1-5; 7 nucleotides agree with TRBD1. Trimming removed 5 bases from V and 2 bases from J; junction bases left unmatched: 3. CDR1 and CDR2 (germline): GTSNPN, SVGIG (reference sequence). CDR3 size: 13 residues. The CDR3 DNA is TGTGCCTGGTCCGACAGGGGCAATCAGCCCCAGCATTTT. Translation gives CAWSDRGNQPQHF.

This rearrangement joins TRBV5-6 to TRBJ1-2; no firm D call. The CDR3 loop spans 14 amino acids. Germline V gene data show CDR1 as SGHDT and CDR2 as YYEEEE. Deletions cut 4 bases from V and 7 bases from J, with 17 bases between. In DNA, the CDR3 is TGTGCCAGCAGCGCCGGGAGCCCAAACCTTGGCTACACCTTC. Its translation is CASSAGSPNLGYTF.

This clone was observed once. V gene TRBV28 combines with J gene TRBJ1-4; D gene ambiguous. The CDR3 spans 12 residues. The V end lost 2 bases, the J end lost 13 bases, and 11 bases lay between the germline ends. Germline V CDR1 and CDR2: MDHEN, SYDVKM. In DNA form, the CDR3 reads TGTGCCAGCAGTTTAACCTCTGAGGGACTGTTTTTT. This gives the protein CASSLTSEGLFF.

This clone is a singleton in its sample. This sequence joins TRBV2 and TRBJ2-1, with TRBD1 matching 11 bases. Germline V gives CDR1 SNHLY, CDR2 FYNNEI. The CDR3 is made up of 14 amino acids. V shed 7 bases and J 9 bases; nucleotides not matched to a gene: 8. CDR3 in DNA: TGTGCCAGCATGGAGGACAGGGGGCCGGGTGAGCAGTTCTTC. As protein: CASMEDRGPGEQFF. The variable domain in full, completed from reference TRBV2 and TRBJ2-1, reads EPEVTQTPSHQVTQMGQEVILRCVPISNHLYFYWYRQILGQKVEFLVSFYNNEISEKSEIFDDQFSVERPDGSNFTLKIRSTKLEDSAMYFCASMEDRGPGEQFFGPGTRLTVL.

V is TRBV18 and J is TRBJ2-5, with 7 bases matching TRBD1. The V and J ends lost 3 bases and 1 base, in that order; junction bases with no gene match: 8. The CDR3 loop spans 16 amino acids. Germline V gene data show CDR1 as KGHSH and CDR2 as LQKENI. CDR3 protein: CASSPEVRTGQETQYF. Here the CDR3 DNA reads TGTGCCAGCTCACCTGAGGTTAGGACAGGCCAAGAGACCCAGTACTTC.

The chain has TRBV30 and TRBJ1-4; D gene uncertain. This CDR3 contains 13 residues. Trimming removed 2 bases from V and 1 base from J, with 5 bases in between. CDR1 and CDR2 from the germline V gene are GTSNPN and SVGIG (reference sequence). CDR3 protein: CAWSLGTNEKLFF. CDR3 in DNA: TGTGCCTGGAGTCTCGGAACTAATGAAAAACTGTTTTTT.

The V gene is TRBV15, the J gene TRBJ2-5, with D perhaps TRBD1 (5 bases). Germline V lookup: CDR1 LNHNV, CDR2 YYDKDF (reference sequence). The V gene lost 5 bases and the J gene lost 3 bases, with 22 bases spanning the gap. This CDR3 spans 17 amino acids. This CDR3 is CATSPRLFLPGKETQYF. CDR3 bases: TGTGCCACCAGCCCCCGCTTATTCTTACCAGGGAAAGAGACCCAGTACTTC.

The J gene is TRBJ1-2, the V gene TRBV27; unclear D gene. This CDR3 comprises 15 residues. V lost 7 bases and J lost 8, with 23 bases in between. Germline V gene lookup returns CDR1 MNHEY and CDR2 SMNVEV (reference sequence). In DNA form, the CDR3 reads TGTGCCAGCACCCGTGGAGGGTCTGGCTATACGGGCTACACCTTC. Translation gives CASTRGGSGYTGYTF.

The chain combines TRBV6-5 with TRBJ1-1; 9 nucleotides align to TRBD1. The CDR3 contains 15 residues. Trimming took 2 bases from V and 5 from J; bases not matched to a gene: 6. CDR1 is MNHEY, CDR2 SVGAGI, per germline. The CDR3, as DNA: TGTGCCAGCAGTTACGGGGGACAGGGTTATACTGAAGCTTTCTTT. Translated: CASSYGGQGYTEAFF.

The V call is TRBV4-1, the J call TRBJ2-5; a possible D gene is TRBD1 (5 bases). The DNA end favors TRBJ2-7, so the J call may be wrong. This CDR3 is 15 amino acids long. The germline V gene encodes CDR1 MGHRA and CDR2 YSYEKL. CDR3 nucleotide sequence: TGCGCCAGCAGCCAAAGGGGTGGGTACTCCTACGAGCAGTACTTC. Amino acid sequence: CASSQRGGYSYEQYF.

This clone was seen once. The rearrangement joins TRBV29-1 to TRBJ2-7; 7 nucleotides align to TRBD2. Germline-derived CDR1 and CDR2 are SQVTM and ANQGSEA. With 6 bases clipped from V and 3 bases from J, the junction kept 8 bases outside the gene matches. The CDR3 is 13 amino acids. The chain's CDR3 is CSVRAGGSYEQYF. The CDR3, as DNA: TGCAGCGTCAGAGCTGGCGGGAGCTACGAGCAGTACTTC.

The J gene is TRBJ2-1, the V gene TRBV29-1; TRBD2 might be the D (5 bases). CDR1 and CDR2 (germline): SQVTM, ANQGSEA. This CDR3 contains 16 residues. V gave up 4 bases and J gave up 0 bases, with 16 bases separating them. CDR3 nucleotides: TGCAGCGTTGTATCTATGGCTAGCTCCTCCTACAATGAGCAGTTCTTC. Translating gives CSVVSMASSSYNEQFF.

The chain uses TRBV19 and TRBJ1-4; D is undetermined. The germline V and J ends were trimmed by 5 bases and 5 bases, with 18 bases remaining between them. This CDR3 is built from 16 residues. Germline V CDR1 and CDR2: LNHDA, SQIVND (reference sequence). DNA for the CDR3: TGTGCCAGTAGTTCGCGGGCCCCAGGCCAAAATGAAAAACTGTTTTTT. Its translation: CASSSRAPGQNEKLFF.

This chain joins TRBV13 and TRBJ1-1, with TRBD1 matching 7 bases. V lost 4 bases to trimming and J lost 2 bases; unmatched junction nucleotides: 10. Germline CDR1 is PRHDT and CDR2 is FYEKMQ (reference sequence). The CDR3 extends over 16 amino acids. The CDR3 loop is CASSSSLQGLNTEAFF. DNA of the CDR3: TGTGCCAGCAGCTCCTCCTTACAGGGGCTTAACACTGAAGCTTTCTTT. The entire variable domain, with the rest obtained from reference TRBV13 and TRBJ1-1, is as follows: AAGVIQSPRHLIKEKRETATLKCYPIPRHDTVYWYQQGPGQDPQFLISFYEKMQSDKGSIPDRFSAQQFSDYHSELNMSSLELGDSALYFCASSSSLQGLNTEAFFGQGTRLTVV.